These T cell receptor beta chains were read from a single sample in a study of T-cell reconstitution after alpha-beta-depleted transplantation in children. One entry per CDR3 protein results from TCRdb running MiXCR on the PCR reads. The data contain about 98,000 distinct CDR3 sequences, around a quarter of them singletons. The sample consisted of PBMCs, taken before TCRalphabeta/CD19-depleted stem cell transplant. The receptors derive from a boy between 2 and 10 years old with acute lymphoblastic leukemia, due to receive a stem cell transplant. Both conserved end residues are part of each CDR3. Fields, in order: clone size, CDR3 length, D gene, J gene, V gene, CDR3 protein, CDR3 DNA. The D gene is left open where the match is weak. For some rows the clone size is stated as once, few or many, or as a class when expanded; others skip it.

clone_size: NA; cdr3_length: 15; d_call: TRBD1; j_call: TRBJ2-2; v_call: TRBV5-1; cdr3_aa: CASSSDRLNTGELFF; cdr3_nt: TGCGCCAGCAGCTCGGACAGGTTGAACACCGGGGAGCTGTTTTTT
clone_size: NA; cdr3_length: 15; d_call: TRBD2; j_call: TRBJ2-3; v_call: TRBV28; cdr3_aa: CASSFLGEGTDTQYF; cdr3_nt: TGTGCCAGCAGTTTTTTGGGGGAGGGAACAGATACGCAGTATTTT
clone_size: NA; cdr3_length: 14; d_call: NA; j_call: TRBJ2-7; v_call: TRBV12-3/TRBV12-4; cdr3_aa: CASSSYRVGDEQYF; cdr3_nt: TGTGCCAGCAGTTCGTACAGGGTCGGCGACGAGCAGTACTTC
clone_size: NA; cdr3_length: 12; d_call: TRBD1; j_call: TRBJ1-2; v_call: TRBV6-2/TRBV6-3; cdr3_aa: CASREPGGDYTF; cdr3_nt: TGTGCCAGCAGGGAGCCAGGGGGCGACTACACCTTC
clone_size: NA; cdr3_length: 14; d_call: TRBD1; j_call: TRBJ2-7; v_call: TRBV19; cdr3_aa: CASSADRDSYEQYF; cdr3_nt: TGTGCCAGTAGTGCCGACCGGGACAGTTACGAGCAGTACTTC
clone_size: NA; cdr3_length: 16; d_call: NA; j_call: TRBJ2-7; v_call: TRBV29-1; cdr3_aa: CSVRSGANLKSYEQYF; cdr3_nt: TGCAGCGTCCGGTCGGGGGCAAATCTAAAGTCCTACGAGCAGTACTTC
clone_size: NA; cdr3_length: 17; d_call: NA; j_call: TRBJ2-1; v_call: TRBV11-2; cdr3_aa: CASSLMLGHDRYNEQFF; cdr3_nt: TGTGCCAGCAGCTTAATGCTGGGACACGACCGGTACAATGAGCAGTTCTTC
clone_size: NA; cdr3_length: 16; d_call: NA; j_call: TRBJ2-1; v_call: TRBV4-1; cdr3_aa: CASSHAGRDWGVEQFF; cdr3_nt: TGCGCCAGCAGCCACGCCGGGAGAGATTGGGGAGTCGAGCAGTTCTTC
clone_size: NA; cdr3_length: 16; d_call: TRBD1; j_call: TRBJ1-2; v_call: TRBV5-1; cdr3_aa: CASSFGQVGIDYGYTF; cdr3_nt: TGCGCCAGCAGCTTCGGACAGGTGGGGATTGACTATGGCTACACCTTC
clone_size: few; cdr3_length: 13; d_call: TRBD1; j_call: TRBJ1-2; v_call: TRBV5-1; cdr3_aa: CASSPRTGGVYTF; cdr3_nt: TGCGCCAGCAGCCCCCGGACAGGGGGAGTCTACACCTTC
clone_size: NA; cdr3_length: 16; d_call: NA; j_call: TRBJ2-1; v_call: TRBV6-4; cdr3_aa: CASSLRGTLGDNEQFF; cdr3_nt: TGTGCCAGCAGTCTACGGGGGACACTGGGGGACAATGAGCAGTTCTTC
clone_size: NA; cdr3_length: 15; d_call: TRBD1; j_call: TRBJ2-5; v_call: TRBV7-9; cdr3_aa: CASTRDRGIQETQYF; cdr3_nt: TGTGCCAGCACCCGGGACAGGGGGATTCAAGAGACCCAGTACTTC
clone_size: NA; cdr3_length: 15; d_call: NA; j_call: TRBJ1-6; v_call: TRBV10-3; cdr3_aa: CAISELGARNSPLHF; cdr3_nt: TGTGCCATCAGTGAGCTGGGGGCTCGAAATTCACCCCTCCACTTT
clone_size: NA; cdr3_length: 16; d_call: TRBD2; j_call: TRBJ2-1; v_call: TRBV29-1; cdr3_aa: CSVWLAGGLAYNEQFF; cdr3_nt: TGCAGCGTTTGGCTAGCGGGAGGACTTGCCTACAATGAGCAGTTCTTC
clone_size: NA; cdr3_length: 15; d_call: NA; j_call: TRBJ2-3; v_call: TRBV11-2; cdr3_aa: CASSLGAEGTDTQYF; cdr3_nt: TGTGCCAGCAGCTTAGGGGCGGAGGGCACAGATACGCAGTATTTT
clone_size: few; cdr3_length: 16; d_call: NA; j_call: TRBJ1-5; v_call: TRBV28; cdr3_aa: CASSFDEGRGNQPQHF; cdr3_nt: TGTGCCAGCAGTTTTGACGAGGGGCGAGGGAATCAGCCCCAGCATTTT
clone_size: once; cdr3_length: 13; d_call: NA; j_call: TRBJ2-1; v_call: TRBV2; cdr3_aa: CATKKDRNNEQFF; cdr3_nt: TGTGCCACGAAGAAGGACAGAAACAATGAGCAGTTCTTC
clone_size: NA; cdr3_length: 14; d_call: NA; j_call: TRBJ1-2; v_call: TRBV6-5; cdr3_aa: CASSYGWGPYGYPF; cdr3_nt: TGTGCCAGCAGTTACGGCTGGGGGCCCTATGGCTACCCCTTC
clone_size: few; cdr3_length: 15; d_call: TRBD1; j_call: TRBJ2-1; v_call: TRBV20-1; cdr3_aa: CSARDQGTGRNEQFF; cdr3_nt: TGCAGTGCTAGAGATCAGGGGACAGGGCGGAATGAGCAGTTCTTC
clone_size: few; cdr3_length: 16; d_call: TRBD1; j_call: TRBJ1-1; v_call: TRBV6-1; cdr3_aa: CASSMTGGMKNTEAFF; cdr3_nt: TGTGCCAGCAGCATGACAGGGGGAATGAAGAACACTGAAGCTTTCTTT
clone_size: NA; cdr3_length: 15; d_call: NA; j_call: TRBJ2-2; v_call: TRBV10-3; cdr3_aa: CASTNGGANTGELFF; cdr3_nt: TGTGCCAGCACGAATGGCGGGGCGAACACCGGGGAGCTGTTTTTT
clone_size: few; cdr3_length: 15; d_call: NA; j_call: TRBJ2-1; v_call: TRBV18; cdr3_aa: CASSRAESAGDEQFF; cdr3_nt: TGTGCCAGCTCACGGGCGGAATCCGCCGGGGATGAGCAGTTCTTC
clone_size: NA; cdr3_length: 15; d_call: TRBD2; j_call: TRBJ2-1; v_call: TRBV5-6; cdr3_aa: CASSLRLAHYNEQFF; cdr3_nt: TGTGCCAGCAGCTTACGACTAGCCCACTACAATGAGCAGTTCTTC
clone_size: NA; cdr3_length: 15; d_call: NA; j_call: TRBJ2-3; v_call: TRBV4-1; cdr3_aa: CASSNRGAMTDTQYF; cdr3_nt: TGCGCCAGCAGCAACCGAGGGGCCATGACAGATACGCAGTATTTT
clone_size: NA; cdr3_length: 14; d_call: NA; j_call: TRBJ2-7; v_call: TRBV20-1; cdr3_aa: CSARGRGTSYEQYF; cdr3_nt: TGCAGTGCTAGAGGGCGGGGAACCTCCTACGAGCAGTACTTC
clone_size: NA; cdr3_length: 15; d_call: TRBD1; j_call: TRBJ2-2; v_call: TRBV5-1; cdr3_aa: CASSPGTESPGELFF; cdr3_nt: TGCGCCAGCAGTCCCGGGACAGAAAGTCCCGGGGAGCTGTTTTTT
clone_size: few; cdr3_length: 13; d_call: NA; j_call: TRBJ1-1; v_call: TRBV12-3/TRBV12-4; cdr3_aa: CASRDKGNTEAFF; cdr3_nt: TGTGCCAGCAGGGACAAGGGAAACACTGAAGCTTTCTTT
clone_size: many; cdr3_length: 18; d_call: NA; j_call: TRBJ2-3; v_call: TRBV5-1; cdr3_aa: CASSADRPALTSTDTQYF; cdr3_nt: TGCGCCAGCAGCGCCGACAGACCGGCCCTTACAAGCACAGATACGCAGTATTTT
clone_size: many; cdr3_length: 15; d_call: NA; j_call: TRBJ2-5; v_call: TRBV4-1; cdr3_aa: CASSQDSADQETQYF; cdr3_nt: TGCGCCAGCAGCCAAGATTCGGCGGACCAAGAGACCCAGTACTTC
clone_size: NA; cdr3_length: 15; d_call: TRBD2; j_call: TRBJ2-3; v_call: TRBV7-2; cdr3_aa: CASSSTSGKTDTQYF; cdr3_nt: TGTGCCAGCAGCTCGACTAGCGGGAAAACAGATACGCAGTATTTT
clone_size: few; cdr3_length: 15; d_call: NA; j_call: TRBJ1-1; v_call: TRBV6-1; cdr3_aa: CASSELRGWNTEAFF; cdr3_nt: TGTGCCAGCAGTGAACTCAGGGGATGGAACACTGAAGCTTTCTTT
clone_size: once; cdr3_length: 11; d_call: NA; j_call: TRBJ2-1; v_call: TRBV6-2/TRBV6-3; cdr3_aa: CASGEFAEQFF; cdr3_nt: TGTGCCAGCGGTGAATTCGCTGAGCAGTTCTTC
clone_size: NA; cdr3_length: 14; d_call: NA; j_call: TRBJ1-5; v_call: TRBV12-3/TRBV12-4; cdr3_aa: CASSLTLGNQPQHF; cdr3_nt: TGTGCCAGCAGTTTGACCCTTGGCAATCAGCCCCAGCATTTT
clone_size: few; cdr3_length: 13; d_call: NA; j_call: TRBJ1-1; v_call: TRBV6-1; cdr3_aa: CASSMEVGSEAFF; cdr3_nt: TGTGCCAGCAGCATGGAGGTGGGATCTGAAGCTTTCTTT
clone_size: few; cdr3_length: 18; d_call: TRBD2; j_call: TRBJ2-5; v_call: TRBV3-1; cdr3_aa: CASSQFRRTSGGAETQYF; cdr3_nt: TGTGCCAGCAGCCAATTCAGACGTACTAGCGGAGGGGCGGAGACCCAGTACTTC
clone_size: few; cdr3_length: 16; d_call: NA; j_call: TRBJ1-1; v_call: TRBV6-1; cdr3_aa: CASSAVGLVMNTEAFF; cdr3_nt: TGTGCCAGCAGTGCCGTGGGGCTGGTAATGAACACTGAAGCTTTCTTT
clone_size: NA; cdr3_length: 11; d_call: TRBD1; j_call: TRBJ1-2; v_call: TRBV20-1; cdr3_aa: CSRDRVGGYTF; cdr3_nt: TGCAGTCGGGACAGGGTGGGGGGCTACACCTTC
clone_size: few; cdr3_length: 16; d_call: NA; j_call: TRBJ2-1; v_call: TRBV5-1; cdr3_aa: CASSLVAGTSYNEQFF; cdr3_nt: TGCGCCAGCAGCTTGGTTGCGGGGACCTCCTACAATGAGCAGTTCTTC
clone_size: NA; cdr3_length: 16; d_call: NA; j_call: TRBJ2-1; v_call: TRBV12-3/TRBV12-4; cdr3_aa: CASSPSQVRRYNEQFF; cdr3_nt: TGTGCCAGCAGTCCGAGTCAGGTACGGAGATACAATGAGCAGTTCTTC
clone_size: medium-sized; cdr3_length: 14; d_call: TRBD1; j_call: TRBJ2-2; v_call: TRBV12-3/TRBV12-4; cdr3_aa: CASSLSGGTGELFF; cdr3_nt: TGTGCCAGCAGTTTATCAGGGGGCACCGGGGAGCTGTTTTTT
clone_size: few; cdr3_length: 14; d_call: NA; j_call: TRBJ2-1; v_call: TRBV5-1; cdr3_aa: CASSLVGPANEQFF; cdr3_nt: TGCGCCAGCAGCTTGGTGGGGCCCGCCAATGAGCAGTTCTTC
clone_size: once; cdr3_length: 20; d_call: TRBD2; j_call: TRBJ2-5; v_call: TRBV12-3/TRBV12-4; cdr3_aa: CASSFWVLAEFSSSFETQYF; cdr3_nt: TGTGCCAGCAGTTTTTGGGTTCTAGCGGAATTTTCTTCGAGCTTTGAGACCCAGTACTTC
clone_size: once; cdr3_length: 15; d_call: NA; j_call: TRBJ1-2; v_call: TRBV5-6; cdr3_aa: CASSPGPPSYYGYTF; cdr3_nt: TGTGCCAGCAGCCCGGGGCCCCCCTCCTACTATGGCTACACCTTC
clone_size: NA; cdr3_length: 18; d_call: TRBD2; j_call: TRBJ2-2; v_call: TRBV5-6; cdr3_aa: CASSFLPGLAGGTGELFF; cdr3_nt: TGTGCCAGCAGCTTTCTCCCAGGACTAGCGGGGGGTACCGGGGAGCTGTTTTTT
clone_size: NA; cdr3_length: 15; d_call: TRBD1; j_call: TRBJ2-3; v_call: TRBV6-1; cdr3_aa: CASSRTGGSTDTQYF; cdr3_nt: TGTGCCAGCAGTCGGACAGGGGGGTCGACAGATACGCAGTATTTT
clone_size: few; cdr3_length: 12; d_call: TRBD2; j_call: TRBJ2-3; v_call: TRBV28; cdr3_aa: CATREGPDTQYF; cdr3_nt: TGTGCCACCAGGGAGGGCCCAGATACGCAGTATTTT
clone_size: few; cdr3_length: 14; d_call: NA; j_call: TRBJ1-2; v_call: TRBV5-1; cdr3_aa: CASSPLREGYGYTF; cdr3_nt: TGCGCCAGCAGCCCCCTCAGGGAGGGCTATGGCTACACCTTC
clone_size: NA; cdr3_length: 15; d_call: NA; j_call: TRBJ1-1; v_call: TRBV3-1; cdr3_aa: CASSRNRGPNTEAFF; cdr3_nt: TGTGCCAGCAGCCGGAACCGGGGTCCGAACACTGAAGCTTTCTTT
clone_size: few; cdr3_length: 14; d_call: TRBD1; j_call: TRBJ2-7; v_call: TRBV7-3; cdr3_aa: CASSSGQGANEQYF; cdr3_nt: TGTGCCAGCAGCTCCGGACAGGGGGCGAACGAGCAGTACTTC
clone_size: few; cdr3_length: 14; d_call: TRBD1; j_call: TRBJ1-5; v_call: TRBV30; cdr3_aa: CAWKQTGINQPQHF; cdr3_nt: TGTGCCTGGAAACAGACAGGGATTAATCAGCCCCAGCATTTT
clone_size: few; cdr3_length: 14; d_call: NA; j_call: TRBJ2-5; v_call: TRBV5-1; cdr3_aa: CASSFGTRQETQYF; cdr3_nt: TGCGCCAGCAGCTTCGGGACACGGCAAGAGACCCAGTACTTC
clone_size: few; cdr3_length: 13; d_call: NA; j_call: TRBJ2-3; v_call: TRBV15; cdr3_aa: CATSRDFQDTQYF; cdr3_nt: TGTGCCACCAGCAGAGATTTTCAAGATACGCAGTATTTT
clone_size: NA; cdr3_length: 13; d_call: NA; j_call: TRBJ2-5; v_call: TRBV2; cdr3_aa: CASGQDQRQTQYF; cdr3_nt: TGTGCCAGCGGTCAGGATCAGCGGCAGACCCAGTACTTC
clone_size: NA; cdr3_length: 17; d_call: TRBD2; j_call: TRBJ2-1; v_call: TRBV3-1; cdr3_aa: CASCQETSGGARNEQFF; cdr3_nt: TGTGCCTCCTGCCAAGAGACTAGCGGAGGGGCCAGGAATGAGCAGTTCTTC
clone_size: NA; cdr3_length: 14; d_call: TRBD1; j_call: TRBJ2-7; v_call: TRBV5-1; cdr3_aa: CASSGATGTDEQYF; cdr3_nt: TGCGCCAGCAGCGGGGCGACAGGGACCGACGAGCAGTACTTC
clone_size: many; cdr3_length: 13; d_call: NA; j_call: TRBJ1-1; v_call: TRBV3-1; cdr3_aa: CASSRQGSSEAFF; cdr3_nt: TGTGCCAGCAGCCGTCAGGGAAGTTCTGAAGCTTTCTTT
clone_size: many; cdr3_length: 12; d_call: TRBD2; j_call: TRBJ2-7; v_call: TRBV29-1; cdr3_aa: CSVQGLAREQYF; cdr3_nt: TGCAGCGTTCAGGGACTAGCGAGGGAGCAGTACTTC